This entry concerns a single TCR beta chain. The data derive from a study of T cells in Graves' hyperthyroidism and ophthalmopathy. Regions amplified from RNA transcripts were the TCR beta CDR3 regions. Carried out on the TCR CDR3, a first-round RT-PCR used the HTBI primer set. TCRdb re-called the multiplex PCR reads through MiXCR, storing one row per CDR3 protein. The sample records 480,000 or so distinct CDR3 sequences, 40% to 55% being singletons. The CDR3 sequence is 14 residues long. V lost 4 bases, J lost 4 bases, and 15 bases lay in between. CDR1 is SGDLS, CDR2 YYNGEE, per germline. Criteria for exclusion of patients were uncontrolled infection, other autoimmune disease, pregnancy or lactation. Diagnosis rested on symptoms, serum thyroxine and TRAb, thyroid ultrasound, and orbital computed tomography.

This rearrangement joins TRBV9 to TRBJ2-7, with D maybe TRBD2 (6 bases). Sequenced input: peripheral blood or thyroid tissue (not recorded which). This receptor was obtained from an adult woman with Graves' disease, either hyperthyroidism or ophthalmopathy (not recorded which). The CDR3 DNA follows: TGTGCCAGCAGCAACCGGGACTTCGATTACGAGCAGTACTTC. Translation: CASSNRDFDYEQYF.